This T cell receptor beta chain originates from a study of Tregs in tolerant kidney transplant recipients. Study overall: Related graft donors supplied nonmyeloablative bone marrow transplants, and mixed chimerism was transient. Points from the study as a whole: Donor-specific Treg expansion exceeded global Treg expansion in tolerant patients, suggesting antigen drive. Expanding Tregs on activated donor B cells appeared to best identify donor-specific TCRbeta clones.

Unstimulated Tregs (CD4+CD25+CD127-) and CD4+CD25- non-Tregs were sorted from PBMCs. In regard to this clone: Its antigen is undetermined.

TCRdb keeps only in-frame clones here, not all; method: immunoSEQ multiplex PCR. This table holds 100,000 to 130,000 clones, around 90% found once. The source material was CD4+ T cells from blood, sampled before the transplant. The source of this sequence is a human donor who received a combined kidney and bone marrow transplant.

The CDR3 region is CASMGASGANVLTF. CDR3 DNA: TGTGCCAGCATGGGAGCCTCTGGGGCCAACGTCCTGACTTTC. V and J are TRBV7-8 and TRBJ2-6, with D perhaps matching TRBD2 (5 bases). The CDR3 runs 14 residues. V was clipped by 7 bases and J by 0 bases, with 7 bases between them. The germline V gene encodes CDR1 SGHVS and CDR2 FQNEAQ.